This T cell receptor beta chain emerged from a study of blood T cell repertoires in COVID-19. Study at large: Italy, Spain and the United States were the sources of the convalescent and acute COVID-19 samples. Sources were T cells, B-cell-depleted T cells, or PBMCs; the material itself was cDNA or gDNA.

From germline, CDR1 is SGHTA and CDR2 FQGNSA. The V and J ends lost 5 bases and 4 bases, in that order; junction bases with no gene match: 8. This CDR3 is 15 amino acids long. Original analysis: For nucleated cells, counts were estimated from reference gene primer amplification. Assay: immunoSEQ multiplex PCR; the TCRdb copy retains only in-frame clones and omits some. V and J calls and clone size are as listed in that table; D and trimming were resolved from the DNA. The table includes about 180,000 clones, over 75% detected once. The sequence came from a human donor with active or convalescent COVID-19. The donor label of this sample is uncertain. The chain combines TRBV7-2 with TRBJ1-2; 9 bases agree with TRBD1. Sequencing was done on a sample of peripheral blood. CDR3 coding DNA: TGTGCCAGCAGCCGGAGGGGACAGGGTCTCTATGGCTACACCTTC. Translated, it gives CASSRRGQGLYGYTF.